This T cell receptor (beta chain) was sequenced in a study of cytomegalovirus exposure and HLA in healthy donors. Regarding the study as a whole: High sensitivity and specificity were reportedly achieved when the classifier diagnosed cytomegalovirus status. Across donors, most TCRs were seen rarely, yet some public ones were widespread. In vitro experiments confirmed that three CMV-associated chains were specific for CMV antigens.

Note on this clone: Antigen: not known.

Trimming stripped 0 bases from V and 8 bases from J, with 15 bases between. This CDR3 is 15 amino acids long. Germline CDR1 is SGDLS and CDR2 is YYNGEE. Some clones are missing from TCRdb's copy, which holds only in-frame ones; the method was immunoSEQ multiplex PCR. Of approximately 110,000 clones in the sample, about 88% were seen once. The TCR comes from a young woman in good health and CMV-seronegative. The rearrangement joins TRBV9 to TRBJ1-5, with D tentatively TRBD1 (5 bases). The sequenced sample was PBMCs. Here the CDR3 reads CASSVGPEPGEPQHF. CDR3 sequence (DNA): TGTGCCAGCAGCGTAGGGCCGGAACCGGGGGAGCCCCAGCATTTT.